What follows describes a single TCR beta chain. The data derive from a study of blood T cell repertoires in COVID-19. Study-level background: From T cells, B-cell-depleted T cells, or PBMCs came the material, which was cDNA or gDNA.

Here immunoSEQ multiplex PCR was the method, and the copy in TCRdb shows in-frame clones only, minus some. Counted here are 150,000 or so clones, less than 95% occurring once; the ten biggest clones make up 0.55%. The clonotype originates from a man aged 45 to 65 with acute or convalescent COVID-19. The sequenced sample consisted of peripheral blood.

Written as DNA, the CDR3 is TGTGCCAGCAGTTTACGCGACAGGGGTAGGGGTGGCTACACCTTC. This gives the protein CASSLRDRGRGGYTF. The rearrangement uses TRBV27 and TRBJ1-2; 8 nucleotides match TRBD1. V trimming: 2 bases; J trimming: 7 bases; junction bases outside the gene matches: 9. Germline lookup yields CDR1 MNHEY and CDR2 SMNVEV (reference sequence). This CDR3 spans 15 amino acids.